This passage covers 18 T cell receptor beta chains from one sample sequenced in a study of blood T cell repertoires in COVID-19. Sequencing was performed with immunoSEQ multiplex PCR; in TCRdb, only in-frame clones are kept and a portion is missing. The top ten clones hold approximately 12% of a sample with over 65,000 clones, 75% to 90% of them seen once. Material for sequencing was peripheral blood. Receptors originate from a woman aged 40 to 50 with active or convalescent COVID-19.

CDR3 DNA: TGTGCCAGCAGCTTAGGGCAGGGAAACACAGATACGCAGTATTTT. This translates into CASSLGQGNTDTQYF. The genes are TRBV7-2 and TRBJ2-3; possibly TRBD1 for D (5 bases). The CDR3 runs to 15 residues. In germline, CDR1 is SGHTA, CDR2 FQGNSA. V was pared by 1 base and J by 2 bases, with 10 bases between.

The chain uses TRBV28 and TRBJ2-3; 10 positions agree with TRBD1. Germline V gene data show CDR1 as MDHEN and CDR2 as SYDVKM. Trimming removed 6 bases from V and 3 bases from J; junction bases left unmatched: 6. The CDR3 is 15 residues long. The CDR3 sequence: CASSTGQGFTDTQYF. The CDR3 coding sequence is TGTGCCAGCAGCACGGGACAGGGGTTTACAGATACGCAGTATTTT.

The chain couples TRBV4-3 to TRBJ2-2; weak D call: TRBD2 (7 bases). The germline V gene has CDR1 LGHNA and CDR2 YSLEER. This CDR3 comprises 15 residues. Trimming left V 1 base short and J 6 bases short, with 12 bases between. The CDR3 bases are TGCGCCAGCAGCCAAGGGGGGGGCGTCGCCGGGGAGCTGTTTTTT. Protein product: CASSQGGGVAGELFF.

This clone ranks as medium-sized. V gene TRBV13 combines with J gene TRBJ1-2; 7 nucleotides align to TRBD1. The CDR3 is 15 amino acids. Germline CDR1 is PRHDT and CDR2 is FYEKMQ (reference sequence). The junction had 7 bases not matched to a gene; V was cut back by 2 bases and J by 4 bases. CDR3 sequence reads: CASSLNRGLSYGYTF. For the CDR3, the DNA is TGTGCCAGCAGCTTAAACAGGGGATTATCCTATGGCTACACCTTC.

The V and J genes are TRBV10-3 and TRBJ2-5; D may be TRBD2 (6 bases). CDR3 length: 13 amino acids. The ends were cut back, 2 bases at V and 5 bases at J, with 9 bases in the middle. Germline V gene data show CDR1 as ENHRY and CDR2 as SYGVKD. CDR3 sequence reads: CAISEPGVETQYF. The CDR3, as DNA: TGTGCCATCAGTGAGCCGGGAGTGGAGACCCAGTACTTC.

The rearrangement links TRBV2 to TRBJ1-2, with 9 bases matching TRBD1. This CDR3 is built from 14 residues. Trimming cost V 7 bases and J 4 bases; bases outside gene matches: 7. Looked up from germline, CDR1 is SNHLY and CDR2 is FYNNEI. The CDR3 bases are TGTGCCAGCACTACGGGACAGGGTTCCTATGGCTACACCTTC. Translated: CASTTGQGSYGYTF.

DNA of the CDR3: TGTGCCAGCAGGCAGGGTGGGGAGACCCAGTACTTC. Residues: CASRQGGETQYF. The chain combines TRBV12-3 or TRBV12-4 with TRBJ2-5; tentative D call: TRBD1 (5 bases). The CDR3 consists of 12 residues. With 6 bases removed from V and 5 bases from J, the gap between germline ends came to 10 bases.

The genes are TRBV7-2 and TRBJ2-1, with TRBD1 identical over 7 bases. Germline-derived CDR1 and CDR2 are SGHTA and FQGNSA. The CDR3 extends over 17 amino acids. Germline trimming cut 1 base from V and 1 base from J; bases unmatched to any gene: 7. The CDR3 spells CASSLGPTGSSYNEQFF. The CDR3 nucleotides read TGTGCCAGCAGCTTAGGTCCGACAGGGTCTTCCTACAATGAGCAGTTCTTC.

The chain recombines TRBV12-5 with TRBJ2-5; 7 bases match TRBD2. This CDR3 comprises 14 residues. V was pared by 5 bases and J by 1 base, with 4 bases of the junction left unmatched. Germline V gives CDR1 LGHNT, CDR2 FRNRAP. CDR3 coding DNA: TGTGCTAGTGGTCGGGGGGAGTTCCAAGAGACCCAGTACTTC. Translated: CASGRGEFQETQYF.

The chain joins TRBV15 to TRBJ2-1; TRBD2 might be the D (6 bases). Germline V gene sequence: CDR1 LNHNV, CDR2 YYDKDF (reference sequence). Trimming took off 0 bases at V and 4 bases at J, with 10 bases between the two ends. This CDR3 contains 15 residues. DNA of the CDR3: TGTGCCACCAGCAGAGACCTCGGGGGATACAATGAGCAGTTCTTC. Its protein product is CATSRDLGGYNEQFF.

This sequence joins TRBV28 and TRBJ1-1; 10 bases line up with TRBD1. The CDR3 is 17 amino acids. From germline, CDR1 is MDHEN and CDR2 SYDVKM. With V trimmed by 3 bases and J by 0 bases, 7 bases remained unmatched. This CDR3 reads CASSFIPTGGMNTEAFF. CDR3 nucleotide sequence: TGTGCCAGCAGTTTTATCCCGACAGGGGGCATGAACACTGAAGCTTTCTTT.

On this clone: Other DNA sequences from this sample encode an identical CDR3 as well. The CDR3 protein is CASSYRGGYTF. CDR3 in DNA: TGTGCCAGCAGTTATAGGGGTGGCTACACCTTC. This sequence joins TRBV6-5 and TRBJ1-2; a weak D match, TRBD1 (5 bases). The CDR3 length is 11 residues. The V gene's germline CDR1 is MNHEY and CDR2 SVGAGI. The V end was cut by 3 bases, the J end by 7 bases, with 6 bases between.

This chain joins TRBV19 and TRBJ1-2, with 10 bases fitting TRBD1. From germline, CDR1 is LNHDA and CDR2 SQIVND (reference sequence). With 9 bases clipped from V and 0 bases from J, the junction kept 7 bases outside the gene matches. There are 15 residues in the CDR3. CDR3 coding DNA: TGTGCCAGCCGGGACAGGGGCCGAGCTAACTATGGCTACACCTTC. Translated, it gives CASRDRGRANYGYTF.

The chain has TRBV19 and TRBJ2-1; D possibly corresponds to TRBD2 (5 bases). Trimming removed 3 bases at V and 0 bases at J, with 18 bases between. Germline CDR1 is LNHDA and CDR2 is SQIVND (reference sequence). CDR3 length: 18 residues. The CDR3 loop is CASSILFREKSSYNEQFF. The DNA for the CDR3 is TGTGCCAGTAGTATTCTTTTTCGGGAAAAGAGCTCCTACAATGAGCAGTTCTTC.

The J gene is TRBJ2-1, the V gene TRBV29-1, with 8 bases fitting TRBD1. The CDR3 covers 14 residues. Germline CDR1 is SQVTM and CDR2 is ANQGSEA. The ends lost 3 bases at V and 3 bases at J; junction bases unmatched: 4. The CDR3: CSVEDRDLYNEQFF. CDR3 sequence (DNA): TGCAGCGTTGAGGACAGGGACCTCTACAATGAGCAGTTCTTC.

The chain joins TRBV28 to TRBJ1-1; D perhaps matches TRBD1 (5 bases). Germline V gene lookup returns CDR1 MDHEN and CDR2 SYDVKM. CDR3 length: 11 residues. V was cut by 7 bases and J by 5 bases, with 8 bases left in between. The CDR3 spells CASTGLTEAFF. The CDR3 nucleotides read TGTGCCAGCACAGGGTTGACTGAAGCTTTCTTT.

The chain uses TRBV7-2 and TRBJ1-1, with no clear D. Germline V gives CDR1 SGHTA, CDR2 FQGNSA. V lost 3 bases and J 8 bases, leaving 10 bases between the germline ends. The CDR3 runs 12 residues. In DNA form, the CDR3 reads TGTGCCAGCAGCTTGACAAAGTCAGAAGCTTTCTTT. This gives the protein CASSLTKSEAFF.

CDR3 region: CAITGTSGYEQYF. As DNA, the CDR3 is TGTGCCATAACCGGGACTAGCGGCTACGAGCAGTACTTC. J is TRBJ2-7 and V is TRBV6-5; 11 bases fit TRBD2. The CDR3 contains 13 residues. Germline loops: CDR1 MNHEY, CDR2 SVGAGI. The ends lost 10 bases at V and 3 bases at J; junction bases unmatched: 5.